This TCR beta chain was sequenced for a study of shared clonotypes between healthy human individuals. Study observations and caveats: Larger estimated richness was generally seen in naive subsets than in memory subsets. Rarefaction showed that sequencing of sorted subsets was incomplete (despite large depth).

Notes on this clone: Its target is not known.

The V and J ends lost 6 bases and 6 bases, in that order; junction bases with no gene match: 8. The CDR3 runs 14 residues. The germline V gene has CDR1 WSHSY and CDR2 SAAADI. In the source study's methods: With immunoSEQ giving junction-only sequences and no quality scores, filtering differed. The table came from immunoSEQ multiplex PCR; TCRdb's copy has only in-frame clones and leaves some out. The V and J calls and the clone size are those of that table, but D and trimming were determined from the DNA. This repertoire shows roughly 2,500,000 clones, 90% to 95% found once; its top ten account for 0.36%.

The clonotype originates from a man aged 18 to 30 in good health. Some clones in this sample may be carry-over from other donors' samples. The gene calls are TRBV10-2 and TRBJ1-2; 9 bases map to TRBD1. Material: naive CD4+ T cells from PBMCs. Documented subset: CD45RA+ positively selected. In DNA, the CDR3 is TGCGCCAGCAGGACAACAGGGGGCGCGGATGGCTACACCTTC. Protein: CASRTTGGADGYTF.